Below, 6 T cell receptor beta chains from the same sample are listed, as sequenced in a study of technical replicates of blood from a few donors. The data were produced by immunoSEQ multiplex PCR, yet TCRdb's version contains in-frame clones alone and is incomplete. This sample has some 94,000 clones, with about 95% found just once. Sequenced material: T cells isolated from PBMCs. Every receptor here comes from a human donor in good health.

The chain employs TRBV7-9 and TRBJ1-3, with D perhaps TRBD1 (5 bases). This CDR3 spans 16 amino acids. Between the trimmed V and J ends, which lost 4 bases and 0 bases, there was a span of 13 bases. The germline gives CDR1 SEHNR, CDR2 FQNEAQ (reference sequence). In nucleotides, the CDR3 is TGTGCCAGCAGCTCCCAAGCAGGGTACTCTGGAAACACCATATATTTT. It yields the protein CASSSQAGYSGNTIYF.

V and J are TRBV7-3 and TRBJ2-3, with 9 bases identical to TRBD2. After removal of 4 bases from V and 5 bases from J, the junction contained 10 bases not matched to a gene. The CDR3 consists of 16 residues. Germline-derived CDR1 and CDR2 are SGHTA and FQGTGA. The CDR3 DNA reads TGTGCCAGCAGCTCATCCCAGCGGGAGGTGGGAGATACGCAGTATTTT. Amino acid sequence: CASSSSQREVGDTQYF.

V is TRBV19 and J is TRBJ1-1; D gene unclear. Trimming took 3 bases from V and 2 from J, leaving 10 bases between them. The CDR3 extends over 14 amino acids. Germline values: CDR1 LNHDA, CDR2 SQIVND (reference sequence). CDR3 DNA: TGTGCCAGTAGTATCCCCAACATCAACACTGAAGCTTTCTTT. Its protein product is CASSIPNINTEAFF.

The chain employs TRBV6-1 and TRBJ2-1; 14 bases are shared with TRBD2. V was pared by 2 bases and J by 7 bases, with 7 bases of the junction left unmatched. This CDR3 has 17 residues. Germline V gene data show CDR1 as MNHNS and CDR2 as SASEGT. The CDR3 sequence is CASSERLAGGSLNEQFF. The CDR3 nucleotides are TGTGCCAGCAGTGAAAGACTAGCGGGAGGGAGCTTGAATGAGCAGTTCTTC.

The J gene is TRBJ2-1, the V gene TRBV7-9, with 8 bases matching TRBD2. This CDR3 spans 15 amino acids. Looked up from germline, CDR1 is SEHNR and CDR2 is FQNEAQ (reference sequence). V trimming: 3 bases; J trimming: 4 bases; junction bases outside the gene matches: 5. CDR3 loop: CASSFREGGYNEQFF. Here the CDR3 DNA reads TGTGCCAGCAGCTTTCGGGAGGGGGGATACAATGAGCAGTTCTTC.

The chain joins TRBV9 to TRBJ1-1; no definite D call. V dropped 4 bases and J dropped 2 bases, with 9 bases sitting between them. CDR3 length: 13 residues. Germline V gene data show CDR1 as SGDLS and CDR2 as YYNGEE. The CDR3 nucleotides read TGTGCCAGCAGCCCTACACTAAACACTGAAGCTTTCTTT. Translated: CASSPTLNTEAFF.